This T cell receptor (beta chain) was profiled in a study of T cells in Graves' hyperthyroidism and ophthalmopathy. Study-level points and caveats: Expanded thyroid clonotypes (above 0.001) were mostly also found in blood.

Turning to this clonotype: Its antigen remains unknown.

It was RNA transcripts that yielded the amplified TCR beta CDR3 regions. TCR CDR3 regions were first amplified by RT-PCR with HTBI primers. TCRdb processed the multiplex PCR reads anew with MiXCR; each CDR3 protein has one entry. The data contain roughly 100,000 distinct CDR3 sequences, approximately 50% of them singletons. This CDR3 contains 15 residues. CDR1 is SEHNR and CDR2 is FQNEAQ in the germline V gene (reference sequence). V gave up 4 bases and J gave up 5 bases, with 17 bases separating them. This clonotype was obtained from a man in his forties with Graves' hyperthyroidism. The source material was blood. V is TRBV7-9 and J is TRBJ1-2; D is possibly TRBD1 (6 bases). This CDR3 reads CASSSGVGAFYGYTF. In nucleotides, the CDR3 is TGTGCCAGCAGCTCAGGGGTAGGGGCATTTTATGGCTACACCTTC.